The table lists the clone carrying this TCR beta chain with a count of one. Its antigen is unidentified. Cells sorted as Tregs were CD4+, CD25+ and CD127-/low. Full-length variable regions came from constant-region reverse primers plus semi-nested Nested Universal Primer A PCR. TCRdb called the 5' RACE reads again in MiXCR, with one record for every CDR3 protein. The sample lists 35,000 to 50,000 distinct CDR3 sequences; 22% were seen once. Study-wide results and limits: In terms of TCR gene usage, tumor memory CD4+ T cells clustered together with blood and lymph node memory CD4+ cells, as well as with lymph node naive CD4+ cells. Tumor Treg TCRs overlapped most with tumor naive CD4+ cells. Larger-cohort validation covered only one TCR beta V-J rearrangement.

With 8 bases removed from V and 5 bases from J, the gap between germline ends came to 18 bases. The germline V gene has CDR1 MGHDK and CDR2 SYGVNS. The CDR3 covers 14 residues. Sequenced: Tregs sorted from blood. The receptor was derived from a female donor with breast cancer. The chain employs TRBV25-1 and TRBJ1-2; tentative D call: TRBD1 (5 bases). The CDR3 nucleotides read TGTGCCAGCTCAGCAGGGCCCCAAGGGTATGGCTACACCTTC. This codes for CASSAGPQGYGYTF.